The table lists the clone carrying this T cell receptor beta chain with many counts. Its antigen remains unidentified. In the ophthalmopathy cohort, Clinical Activity Score was at least 3, NOSPECS grade at least 4, and duration under 3 months. PBMCs were derived from roughly 10 ml fresh peripheral blood. The V end lost 6 bases, the J end lost 2 bases, and 13 bases lay between the germline ends. This CDR3 has 14 residues. Germline-derived CDR1 and CDR2 are KGHSH and LQKENI. The sample is drawn from a study of T cells in Graves' hyperthyroidism and ophthalmopathy. Whole-study findings and limits: Ophthalmopathy was told apart from stable hyperthyroidism by a 13 V-J model. In blood, most of the thyroid clonotypes expanded above 0.001 were also present.

Amplified regions were TCR beta CDR3 sequences from RNA transcripts. The TCR CDR3 first-round RT-PCR relied on the HTBI primer set. TCRdb reanalysed the multiplex PCR reads using MiXCR and keeps one entry per CDR3 protein. This sample yields fewer than 650,000 distinct CDR3 sequences, of which 13% to 15% are seen a single time; around 7% belongs to the top ten. This receptor was identified in a woman younger than 35 with Graves' ophthalmopathy. The rearrangement joins TRBV18 to TRBJ1-1, with D unclear. The source material was blood. CDR3 nucleotides: TGTGCCAGCTCCCGCGGCGCACAAAACACTGAAGCTTTCTTT. The encoded protein is CASSRGAQNTEAFF.